This T cell receptor (beta chain) was sequenced in a study of shared clonotypes between healthy human individuals. The CDR3 totals 12 residues. The germline V gene has CDR1 SQVTM and CDR2 ANQGSEA. V was clipped by 7 bases and J by 4 bases, with 13 bases between them. Data came from immunoSEQ multiplex PCR; TCRdb stores just in-frame clones and leaves some out. The data contain millions of clones, 90% to 95% of them singletons. Sequenced: naive CD4+ T cells sorted from blood. As to subset: CD45RA+ positively selected. The sequence came from a young man in good health. This chain links TRBV29-1 with TRBJ1-2, with D possibly matching TRBD1 (6 bases). CDR3 amino acids: CSAPGALYGYTF. CDR3 nucleotides: TGCAGCGCCCCGGGGGCTCTCTATGGCTACACCTTC. The full variable domain, completed using reference TRBV29-1 and TRBJ1-2, is SAVISQKPSRDICQRGTSLTIQCQVDSQVTMMFWYRQQPGQSLTLIATANQGSEATYESGFVIDKFPISRPNLTFSTLTVSNMSPEDSSIYLCSAPGALYGYTFGSGTRLTVV.